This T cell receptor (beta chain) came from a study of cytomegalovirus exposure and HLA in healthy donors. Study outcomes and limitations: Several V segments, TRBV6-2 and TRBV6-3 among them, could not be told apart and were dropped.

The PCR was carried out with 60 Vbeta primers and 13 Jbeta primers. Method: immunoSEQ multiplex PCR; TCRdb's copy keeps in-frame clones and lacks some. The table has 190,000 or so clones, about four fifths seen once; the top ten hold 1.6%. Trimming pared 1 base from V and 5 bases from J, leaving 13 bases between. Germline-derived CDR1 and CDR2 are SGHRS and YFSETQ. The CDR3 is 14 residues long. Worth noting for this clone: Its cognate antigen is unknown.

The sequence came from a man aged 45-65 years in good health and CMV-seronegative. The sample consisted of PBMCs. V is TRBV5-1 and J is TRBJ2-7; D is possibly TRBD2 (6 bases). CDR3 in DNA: TGCGCCAGCAGCTTGCAACTCACGGGAGACGAGCAGTACTTC. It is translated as CASSLQLTGDEQYF. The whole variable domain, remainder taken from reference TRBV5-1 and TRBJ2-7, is KAGVTQTPRYLIKTRGQQVTLSCSPISGHRSVSWYQQTPGQGLQFLFEYFSETQRNKGNFPGRFSGRQFSNSRSEMNVSTLELGDSALYLCASSLQLTGDEQYFGPGTRLTVT.